This entry is about one TCR beta chain. Its antigen is as yet unknown. The sample comes from a study of OX40 agonist ivuxolimab in advanced cancers. Sequencing used immunoSEQ multiplex PCR; TCRdb keeps in-frame clones, though not all of them. The data contain some 54,000 clones, around 85% of them singletons. Study findings and constraints: At 0.1 to 3.0 mg/kg and by week 6, clonal expansion occurred in CD4+ and CD8+ blood T cells.

The CDR3 sequence is 15 residues long. CDR1 SGHVS and CDR2 FNYEAQ come from the germline V gene. V trimming: 5 bases; J trimming: 0 bases; junction bases outside the gene matches: 6. The source of this sequence is an adult with an advanced solid tumor such as melanoma, head and neck, liver or kidney cancer. V usage is TRBV7-6 and J usage is TRBJ1-2; the match to TRBD1 covers 7 bases. Sequenced material: CD4+ or CD8+ T cells sorted from blood, taken in a trial of the OX40 agonist ivuxolimab. The CDR3 loop is CASSQRQGANYGYTF. The CDR3 DNA follows: TGTGCCAGCAGCCAAAGACAGGGAGCTAACTATGGCTACACCTTC.